A single TCR beta chain is shown here with its context. The target antigen is unknown. This sample is drawn from a study of T cell responses to AZD1222 COVID-19 vaccine. Study-level findings and limits: Only six or seven AZD1222 recipients tested seropositive at baseline.

This CDR3 has 14 residues. V was cut by 3 bases and J by 7 bases, with 15 bases left in between. Per the germline V gene, CDR1 is GTSNPN and CDR2 is SVGIG (reference sequence). Profiling relied on immunoSEQ multiplex PCR, and the TCRdb table lists in-frame clones only, not all of them. The sample lists fewer than 90,000 clones, approximately 91% occurring once. The sample in question was peripheral blood, obtained on day 0 of AZD1222 vaccination. The TCR was taken from an adult in good health. V usage is TRBV30 and J usage is TRBJ1-4, with TRBD1 as a possible D gene (5 bases). This CDR3 is CAWRRGAFSEKLFF. The CDR3, as DNA: TGTGCCTGGAGGAGGGGCGCGTTCTCTGAAAAACTGTTTTTT.